This T cell receptor (beta chain) was profiled in a study of blood T cell repertoires in COVID-19. For the study at large: Both acute and convalescent COVID-19 samples were obtained from the United States, Italy and Spain.

Sequenced by immunoSEQ multiplex PCR; TCRdb stores in-frame clones only, minus some. The sample holds a few hundred thousand clones, about nine tenths seen once. From germline, CDR1 is LGHNA and CDR2 YNFKEQ. The V gene end was trimmed by 1 base and the J gene end by 1 base; junction bases not matched to a gene: 8. The CDR3 runs to 17 residues. This TCR came from a woman aged 25 to 39 with active or convalescent COVID-19. V gene TRBV4-2 combines with J gene TRBJ2-5, with 8 bases lining up with TRBD1. Sequenced input: peripheral blood. The CDR3 loop reads CASSQGGQGAFQETQYF. CDR3 DNA: TGTGCCAGCAGCCAAGGGGGGCAGGGGGCCTTCCAAGAGACCCAGTACTTC.